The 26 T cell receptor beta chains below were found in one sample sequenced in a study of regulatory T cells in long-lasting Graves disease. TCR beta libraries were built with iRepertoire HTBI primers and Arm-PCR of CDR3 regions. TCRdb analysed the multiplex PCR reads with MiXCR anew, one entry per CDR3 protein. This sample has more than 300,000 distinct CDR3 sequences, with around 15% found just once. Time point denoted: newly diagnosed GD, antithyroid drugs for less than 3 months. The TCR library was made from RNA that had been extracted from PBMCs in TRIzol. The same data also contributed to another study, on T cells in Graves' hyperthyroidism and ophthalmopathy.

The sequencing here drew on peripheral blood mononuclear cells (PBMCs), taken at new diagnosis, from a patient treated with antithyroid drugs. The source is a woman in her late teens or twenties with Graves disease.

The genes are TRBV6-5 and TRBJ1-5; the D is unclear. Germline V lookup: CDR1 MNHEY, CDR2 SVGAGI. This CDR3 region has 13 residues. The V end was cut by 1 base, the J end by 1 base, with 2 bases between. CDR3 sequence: CASSYWSNQPQHF. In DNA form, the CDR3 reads TGTGCCAGCAGTTACTGGAGCAATCAGCCCCAGCATTTT.

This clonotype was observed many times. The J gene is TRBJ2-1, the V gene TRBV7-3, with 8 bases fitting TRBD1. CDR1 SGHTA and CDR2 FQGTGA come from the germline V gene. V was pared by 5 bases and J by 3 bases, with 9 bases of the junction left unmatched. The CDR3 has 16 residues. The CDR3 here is CASSPRSGTGYNEQFF. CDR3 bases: TGTGCCAGCAGCCCCCGCTCCGGGACAGGCTACAATGAGCAGTTCTTC.

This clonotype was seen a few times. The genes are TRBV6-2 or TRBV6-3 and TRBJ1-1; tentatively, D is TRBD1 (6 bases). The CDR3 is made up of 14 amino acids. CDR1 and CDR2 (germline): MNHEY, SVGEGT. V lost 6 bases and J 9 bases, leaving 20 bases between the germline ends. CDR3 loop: CASSTEWQGKKAFF. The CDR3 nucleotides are TGTGCCAGCAGCACGGAATGGCAGGGGAAAAAAGCTTTCTTT.

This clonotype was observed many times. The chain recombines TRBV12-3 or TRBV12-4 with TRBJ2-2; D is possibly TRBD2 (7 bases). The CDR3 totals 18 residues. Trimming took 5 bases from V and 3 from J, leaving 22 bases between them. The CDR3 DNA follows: TGTGCCAGCAGTCCCGCCTGGCGGGCGGGGGCCTACACCGGGGAGCTGTTTTTT. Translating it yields CASSPAWRAGAYTGELFF.

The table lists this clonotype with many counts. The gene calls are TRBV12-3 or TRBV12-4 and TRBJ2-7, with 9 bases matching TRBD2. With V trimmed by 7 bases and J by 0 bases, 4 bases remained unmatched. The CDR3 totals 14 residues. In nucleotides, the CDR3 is TGTGCCAGCACTAGCGGGAAAAGCTCCTACGAGCAGTACTTC. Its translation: CASTSGKSSYEQYF.

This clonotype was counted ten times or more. The CDR3 loop is CASFPTSYGLSAGANVLTF. CDR3 coding DNA: TGTGCCAGCTTTCCTACGTCTTACGGACTCTCCGCTGGGGCCAACGTCCTGACTTTC. The chain recombines TRBV18 with TRBJ2-6; a weak D match, TRBD2 (5 bases). V lost 7 bases and J 2 bases, leaving 24 bases between the germline ends. Looked up from germline, CDR1 is KGHSH and CDR2 is LQKENI. This CDR3 is 19 amino acids long.

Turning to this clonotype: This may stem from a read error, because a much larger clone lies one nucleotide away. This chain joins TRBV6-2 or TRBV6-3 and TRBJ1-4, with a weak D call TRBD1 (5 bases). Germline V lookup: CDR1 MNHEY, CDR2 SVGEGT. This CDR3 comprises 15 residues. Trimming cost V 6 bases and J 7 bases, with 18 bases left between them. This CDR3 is CASREHSRGGEKLFF. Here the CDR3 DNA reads TGTGCCAGCAGAGAACATTCTAGGGGAGGTGAAAAACTGTTTTTT.

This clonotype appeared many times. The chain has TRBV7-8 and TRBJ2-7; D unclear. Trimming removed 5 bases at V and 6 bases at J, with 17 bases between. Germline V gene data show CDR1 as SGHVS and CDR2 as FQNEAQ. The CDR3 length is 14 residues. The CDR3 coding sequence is TGTGCCAGCAGCCCCAGTTACCTCGGTGGCGAGCAGTACTTC. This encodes CASSPSYLGGEQYF. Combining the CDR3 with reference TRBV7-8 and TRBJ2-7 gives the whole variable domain GAGVSQSPRYKVAKRGQDVALRCDPISGHVSLFWYQQALGQGPEFLTYFQNEAQLDKSGLPSDRFFAERPEGSVSTLKIQRTQQEDSAVYLCASSPSYLGGEQYFGPGTRLTVT.

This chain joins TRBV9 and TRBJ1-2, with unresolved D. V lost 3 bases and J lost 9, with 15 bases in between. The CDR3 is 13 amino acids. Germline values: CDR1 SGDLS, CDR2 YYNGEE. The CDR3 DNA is TGTGCCAGCAGCGGAAACCGGGATTTCAGCTACACCTTC. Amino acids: CASSGNRDFSYTF.

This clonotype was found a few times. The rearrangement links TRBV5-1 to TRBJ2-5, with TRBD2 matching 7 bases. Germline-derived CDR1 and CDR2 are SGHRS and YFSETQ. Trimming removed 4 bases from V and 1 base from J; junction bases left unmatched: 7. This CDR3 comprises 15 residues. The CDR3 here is CASSQNGGFQETQYF. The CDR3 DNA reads TGCGCCAGCAGCCAAAACGGGGGGTTCCAAGAGACCCAGTACTTC.

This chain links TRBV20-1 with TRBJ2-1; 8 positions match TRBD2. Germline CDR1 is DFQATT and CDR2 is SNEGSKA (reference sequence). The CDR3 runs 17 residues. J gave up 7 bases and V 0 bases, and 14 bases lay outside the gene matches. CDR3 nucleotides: TGCAGTGCTAGAGATCCCCATAGCGGGAAGTCTGGGAATGAGCAGTTCTTC. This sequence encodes CSARDPHSGKSGNEQFF.

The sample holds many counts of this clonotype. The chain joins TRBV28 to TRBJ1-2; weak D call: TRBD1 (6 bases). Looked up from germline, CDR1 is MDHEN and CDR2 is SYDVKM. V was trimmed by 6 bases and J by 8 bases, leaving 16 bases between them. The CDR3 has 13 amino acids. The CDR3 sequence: CASSRTVTRGYTF. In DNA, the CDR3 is TGTGCCAGCAGCCGGACAGTGACTAGGGGCTACACCTTC.

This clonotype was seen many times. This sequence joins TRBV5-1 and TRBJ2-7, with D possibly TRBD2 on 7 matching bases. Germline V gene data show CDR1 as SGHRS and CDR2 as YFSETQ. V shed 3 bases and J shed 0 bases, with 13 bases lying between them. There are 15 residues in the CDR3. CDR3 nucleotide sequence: TGCGCCAGCAGCTGCGGGGGCCTCAGCTCCTACGAGCAGTACTTC. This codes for CASSCGGLSSYEQYF.

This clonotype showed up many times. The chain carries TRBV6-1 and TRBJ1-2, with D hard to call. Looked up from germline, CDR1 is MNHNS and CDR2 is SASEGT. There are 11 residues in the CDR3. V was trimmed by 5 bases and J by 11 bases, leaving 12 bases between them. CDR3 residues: CASSRTGKYTF. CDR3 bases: TGTGCCAGCAGTCGGACTGGGAAGTACACCTTC.

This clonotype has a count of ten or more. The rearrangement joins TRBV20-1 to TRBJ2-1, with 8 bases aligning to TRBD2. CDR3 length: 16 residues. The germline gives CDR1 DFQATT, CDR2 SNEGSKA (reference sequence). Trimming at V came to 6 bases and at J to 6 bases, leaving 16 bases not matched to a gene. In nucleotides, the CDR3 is TGCAGTGCCACTTCGGGGGGGAGTAGCCTTTTCAATGAGCAGTTCTTC. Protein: CSATSGGSSLFNEQFF.

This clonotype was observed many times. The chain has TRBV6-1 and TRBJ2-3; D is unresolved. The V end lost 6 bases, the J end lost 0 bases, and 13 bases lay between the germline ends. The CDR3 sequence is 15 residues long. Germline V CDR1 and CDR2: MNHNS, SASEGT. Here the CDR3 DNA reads TGTGCCAGCAGGACTGGATTCACTAGCACAGATACGCAGTATTTT. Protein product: CASRTGFTSTDTQYF.

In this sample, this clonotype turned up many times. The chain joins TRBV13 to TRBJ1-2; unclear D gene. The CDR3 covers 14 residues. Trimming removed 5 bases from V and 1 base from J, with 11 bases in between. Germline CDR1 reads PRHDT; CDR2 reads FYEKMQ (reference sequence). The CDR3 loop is CASSLESGNYGYTF. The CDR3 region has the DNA TGTGCCAGCAGCCTAGAAAGCGGTAACTATGGCTACACCTTC. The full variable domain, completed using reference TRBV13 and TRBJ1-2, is AAGVIQSPRHLIKEKRETATLKCYPIPRHDTVYWYQQGPGQDPQFLISFYEKMQSDKGSIPDRFSAQQFSDYHSELNMSSLELGDSALYFCASSLESGNYGYTFGSGTRLTVV.

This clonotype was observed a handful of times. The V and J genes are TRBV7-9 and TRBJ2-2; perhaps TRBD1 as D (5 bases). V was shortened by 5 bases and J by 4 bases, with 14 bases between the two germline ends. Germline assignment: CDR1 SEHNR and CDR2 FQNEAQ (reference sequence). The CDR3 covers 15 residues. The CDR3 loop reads CASSKMDTFTGELFF. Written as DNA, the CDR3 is TGTGCCAGCAGCAAAATGGACACGTTCACCGGGGAGCTGTTTTTT.

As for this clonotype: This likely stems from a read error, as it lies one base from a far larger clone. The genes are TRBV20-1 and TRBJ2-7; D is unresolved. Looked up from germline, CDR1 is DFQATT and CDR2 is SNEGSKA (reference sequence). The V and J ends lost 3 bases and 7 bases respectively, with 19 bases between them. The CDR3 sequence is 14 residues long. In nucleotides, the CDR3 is TGCAGTGCTAGTGGAGAGTGGTCCTACAATGAGCAGTACTTC. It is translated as CSASGEWSYNEQYF.

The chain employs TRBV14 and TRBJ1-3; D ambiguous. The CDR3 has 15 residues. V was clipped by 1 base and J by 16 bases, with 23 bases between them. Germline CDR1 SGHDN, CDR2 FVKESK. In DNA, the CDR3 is TGTGCCAGCAGCCAAGTTGCTCGACTGGGAGGTGGCGTTTATTTT. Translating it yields CASSQVARLGGGVYF. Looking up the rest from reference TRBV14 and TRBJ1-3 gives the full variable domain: EAGVTQFPSHSVIEKGQTVTLRCDPISGHDNLYWYRRVMGKEIKFLLHFVKESKQDESGMPNNRFLAERTGGTYSTLKVQPAELEDSGVYFCASSQVARLGGGVYFGEGSWLTVV.

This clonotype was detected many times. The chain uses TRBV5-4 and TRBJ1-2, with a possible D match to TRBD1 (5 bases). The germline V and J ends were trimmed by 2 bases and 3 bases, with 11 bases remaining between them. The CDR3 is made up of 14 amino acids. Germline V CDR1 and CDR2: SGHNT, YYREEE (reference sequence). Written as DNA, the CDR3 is TGTGCCAGCAGCTTAAACGCGGGGGACTATGGCTACACCTTC. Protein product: CASSLNAGDYGYTF.

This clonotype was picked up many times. The CDR3 coding sequence is TGTGCCAGCAGCCGGACGGTTAGCAATCAGCCCCAGCATTTT. Translating it yields CASSRTVSNQPQHF. This rearrangement joins TRBV3-1 to TRBJ1-5, with D unclear. CDR1 is LGHDT and CDR2 is YNNKEL in the germline V gene (reference sequence). The CDR3 loop spans 14 amino acids. V dropped 4 bases and J dropped 0 bases, with 7 bases sitting between them.

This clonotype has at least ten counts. CDR3 region: CATSDNRDSSEQYF. CDR3 DNA: TGTGCCACCAGTGATAACAGGGACTCAAGCGAGCAGTACTTC. This chain links TRBV24-1 with TRBJ2-7; the D gene could be TRBD1 or TRBD2 (6 bases each). CDR3 size: 14 residues. Germline loops: CDR1 KGHDR, CDR2 SFDVKD. Trimming shortened V by 3 bases and J by 6 bases, and 14 bases separated the two germline ends.

This chain's CDR3 is CASSQGGRWSSYNEQFF. CDR3 nucleotide sequence: TGTGCCAGCAGCCAAGGGGGACGGTGGAGCTCCTACAATGAGCAGTTCTTC. V gene TRBV3-1 combines with J gene TRBJ2-1; either TRBD1 or TRBD2 may supply D (5 bases each). This CDR3 comprises 17 residues. Trimming shortened V by 1 base and J by 0 bases, and 13 bases separated the two germline ends. CDR1 and CDR2 from the germline V gene are LGHDT and YNNKEL (reference sequence).

CDR3 protein: CASSYLGGAPAEAFF. The DNA for the CDR3 is TGTGCCAGCAGTTACTTAGGGGGGGCGCCTGCTGAAGCTTTCTTT. This chain joins TRBV6-2 or TRBV6-3 and TRBJ1-1; D is perhaps TRBD1 (6 bases). CDR1 MNHEY and CDR2 SVGEGT come from the germline V gene. There are 15 residues in the CDR3. The V end lost 1 base, the J end lost 6 bases, and 15 bases lay between the germline ends.

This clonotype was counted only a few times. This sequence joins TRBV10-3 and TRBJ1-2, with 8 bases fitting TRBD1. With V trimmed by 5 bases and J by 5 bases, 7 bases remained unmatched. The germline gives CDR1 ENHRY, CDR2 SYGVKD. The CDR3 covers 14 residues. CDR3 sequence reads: CAISPQGVGYGYTF. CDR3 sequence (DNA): TGTGCCATCAGTCCACAGGGGGTAGGGTATGGCTACACCTTC.